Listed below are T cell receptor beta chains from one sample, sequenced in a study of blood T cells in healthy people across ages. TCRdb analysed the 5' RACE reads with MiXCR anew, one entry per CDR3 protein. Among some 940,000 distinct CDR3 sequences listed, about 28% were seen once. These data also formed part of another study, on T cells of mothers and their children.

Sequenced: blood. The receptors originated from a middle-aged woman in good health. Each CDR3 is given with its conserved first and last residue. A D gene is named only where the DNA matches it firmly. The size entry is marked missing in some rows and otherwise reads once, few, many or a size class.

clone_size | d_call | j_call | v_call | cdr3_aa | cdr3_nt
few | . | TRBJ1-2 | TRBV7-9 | CASSSRDSPNYGYTF | TGTGCCAGCAGCTCCCGGGACTCCCCTAACTATGGCTACACCTTC
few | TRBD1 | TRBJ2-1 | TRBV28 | CASTGQVLFEQFF | TGTGCCAGCACTGGACAGGTTCTTTTTGAGCAGTTCTTC
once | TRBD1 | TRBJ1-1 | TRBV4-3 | CASSARLDRLSEAFF | TGCGCCAGCAGCGCGCGTCTGGACAGGCTCTCTGAAGCTTTCTTT
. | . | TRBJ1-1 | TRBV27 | CASSLQPGGTEAFF | TGTGCCAGCAGTTTACAGCCTGGGGGCACTGAAGCTTTCTTT
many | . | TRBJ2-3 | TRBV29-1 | CSGGRDPALVTDTQYF | TGCAGCGGCGGCCGGGACCCCGCCCTGGTCACAGATACGCAGTATTTT
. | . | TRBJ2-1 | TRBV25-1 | CASLADTSSYNEQFF | TGTGCCAGCTTAGCTGACACTAGCTCCTACAATGAGCAGTTCTTC
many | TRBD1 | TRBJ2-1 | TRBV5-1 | CASVPRDRGLLFF | TGCGCCAGCGTACCCCGGGACAGGGGGCTTCTGTTCTTC
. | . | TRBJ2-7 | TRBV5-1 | CASTEGGEQYF | TGCGCCAGCACCGAAGGGGGCGAGCAGTACTTC
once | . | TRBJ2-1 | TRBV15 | CATSRAEGVEQFF | TGTGCCACCAGCAGGGCCGAGGGGGTTGAGCAGTTCTTC
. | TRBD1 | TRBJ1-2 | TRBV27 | CASSSGQGGRGYTF | TGTGCCAGCAGTTCCGGACAGGGGGGCCGGGGCTACACCTTC
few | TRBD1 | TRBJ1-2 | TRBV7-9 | CASSPGQGERAGYTF | TGTGCCAGCAGCCCCGGACAGGGTGAGCGCGCTGGCTACACCTTC
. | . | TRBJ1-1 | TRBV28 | CASNPGRRVTEAFF | TGTGCCAGCAATCCGGGGCGTCGGGTCACTGAAGCTTTCTTT
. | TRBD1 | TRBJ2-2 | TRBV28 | CASTYLGTGRDTGELFF | TGTGCCAGCACCTATTTAGGGACAGGGCGTGACACCGGGGAGCTGTTTTTT
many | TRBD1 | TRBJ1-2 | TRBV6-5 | CASSADRAHYGYTF | TGTGCCAGCAGTGCGGACAGGGCCCACTATGGCTACACCTTC
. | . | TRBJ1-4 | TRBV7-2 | CASSLGLTNEKLFF | TGTGCCAGCAGCTTGGGGCTAACTAATGAAAAACTGTTTTTT
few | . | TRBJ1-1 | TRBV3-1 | CASSYRRGNAEAFF | TGTGCCAGCAGCTACCGGAGGGGCAACGCTGAAGCTTTCTTT
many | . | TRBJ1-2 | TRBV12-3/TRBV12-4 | CASSPTRRITYGYTF | TGTGCCAGCAGTCCAACCCGGAGGATTACCTATGGCTACACCTTC
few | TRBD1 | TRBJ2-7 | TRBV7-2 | CASTTGVTSEQYF | TGTGCCAGCACCACAGGGGTAACTTCCGAGCAGTACTTC
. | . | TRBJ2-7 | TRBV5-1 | CASSMTQFEQYF | TGCGCCAGCAGCATGACCCAGTTCGAGCAGTACTTC
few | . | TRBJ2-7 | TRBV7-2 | CASSLEAGHRYEQYF | TGTGCCAGCAGCTTAGAGGCAGGCCACCGCTACGAGCAGTACTTC
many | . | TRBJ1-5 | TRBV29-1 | CSVLEVGGHSNQPQHF | TGCAGCGTCCTCGAAGTCGGGGGACATAGCAATCAGCCCCAGCATTTT
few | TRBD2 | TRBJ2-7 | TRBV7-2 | CASSFYGLARDEQYF | TGTGCCAGCAGCTTTTACGGACTAGCGCGTGACGAGCAGTACTTC
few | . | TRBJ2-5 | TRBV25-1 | CASSSRVLQETQYF | TGTGCCAGCAGTTCCCGAGTACTTCAAGAGACCCAGTACTTC
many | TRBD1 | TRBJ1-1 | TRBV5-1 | CASSWVVGVDRALRSMNTEAFF | TGCGCCAGCAGCTGGGTGGTAGGAGTGGACAGGGCGCTTAGGTCCATGAACACTGAAGCTTTCTTT
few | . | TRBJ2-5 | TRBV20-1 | CSARGPGGRGQETQYF | TGCAGTGCTAGAGGTCCCGGGGGCAGGGGCCAAGAGACCCAGTACTTC
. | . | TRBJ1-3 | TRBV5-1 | CASRDGGLGNTIYF | TGCGCCAGCAGGGACGGGGGTCTCGGAAACACCATATATTTT